This entry features one T cell receptor beta chain sequence. Measured with immunoSEQ multiplex PCR; TCRdb has only the in-frame clones, and not every one. Among about 370,000 clones, 80% to 90% were seen once, and the ten largest hold about 1%. Categorization into cohorts depended on clinical history that participants reported. Trimming removed 0 bases from V and 2 bases from J, with 15 bases in between. The germline gives CDR1 SGHDT, CDR2 YYEEEE. The CDR3 consists of 16 residues. These data are taken from a study of blood T cell repertoires in COVID-19. Study in general: The samples span acute and convalescent COVID-19 from the United States, Italy and Spain.

The TCR originated in a young man who had recovered from COVID-19. Sequenced: PBMCs or T cells enriched from blood (not recorded which). This chain joins TRBV5-6 and TRBJ2-7, with D uncertain. The CDR3 loop is CASSLGSTPYTYEQYF. CDR3 DNA sequence: TGTGCCAGCAGCTTGGGTTCAACCCCCTATACCTACGAGCAGTACTTC.